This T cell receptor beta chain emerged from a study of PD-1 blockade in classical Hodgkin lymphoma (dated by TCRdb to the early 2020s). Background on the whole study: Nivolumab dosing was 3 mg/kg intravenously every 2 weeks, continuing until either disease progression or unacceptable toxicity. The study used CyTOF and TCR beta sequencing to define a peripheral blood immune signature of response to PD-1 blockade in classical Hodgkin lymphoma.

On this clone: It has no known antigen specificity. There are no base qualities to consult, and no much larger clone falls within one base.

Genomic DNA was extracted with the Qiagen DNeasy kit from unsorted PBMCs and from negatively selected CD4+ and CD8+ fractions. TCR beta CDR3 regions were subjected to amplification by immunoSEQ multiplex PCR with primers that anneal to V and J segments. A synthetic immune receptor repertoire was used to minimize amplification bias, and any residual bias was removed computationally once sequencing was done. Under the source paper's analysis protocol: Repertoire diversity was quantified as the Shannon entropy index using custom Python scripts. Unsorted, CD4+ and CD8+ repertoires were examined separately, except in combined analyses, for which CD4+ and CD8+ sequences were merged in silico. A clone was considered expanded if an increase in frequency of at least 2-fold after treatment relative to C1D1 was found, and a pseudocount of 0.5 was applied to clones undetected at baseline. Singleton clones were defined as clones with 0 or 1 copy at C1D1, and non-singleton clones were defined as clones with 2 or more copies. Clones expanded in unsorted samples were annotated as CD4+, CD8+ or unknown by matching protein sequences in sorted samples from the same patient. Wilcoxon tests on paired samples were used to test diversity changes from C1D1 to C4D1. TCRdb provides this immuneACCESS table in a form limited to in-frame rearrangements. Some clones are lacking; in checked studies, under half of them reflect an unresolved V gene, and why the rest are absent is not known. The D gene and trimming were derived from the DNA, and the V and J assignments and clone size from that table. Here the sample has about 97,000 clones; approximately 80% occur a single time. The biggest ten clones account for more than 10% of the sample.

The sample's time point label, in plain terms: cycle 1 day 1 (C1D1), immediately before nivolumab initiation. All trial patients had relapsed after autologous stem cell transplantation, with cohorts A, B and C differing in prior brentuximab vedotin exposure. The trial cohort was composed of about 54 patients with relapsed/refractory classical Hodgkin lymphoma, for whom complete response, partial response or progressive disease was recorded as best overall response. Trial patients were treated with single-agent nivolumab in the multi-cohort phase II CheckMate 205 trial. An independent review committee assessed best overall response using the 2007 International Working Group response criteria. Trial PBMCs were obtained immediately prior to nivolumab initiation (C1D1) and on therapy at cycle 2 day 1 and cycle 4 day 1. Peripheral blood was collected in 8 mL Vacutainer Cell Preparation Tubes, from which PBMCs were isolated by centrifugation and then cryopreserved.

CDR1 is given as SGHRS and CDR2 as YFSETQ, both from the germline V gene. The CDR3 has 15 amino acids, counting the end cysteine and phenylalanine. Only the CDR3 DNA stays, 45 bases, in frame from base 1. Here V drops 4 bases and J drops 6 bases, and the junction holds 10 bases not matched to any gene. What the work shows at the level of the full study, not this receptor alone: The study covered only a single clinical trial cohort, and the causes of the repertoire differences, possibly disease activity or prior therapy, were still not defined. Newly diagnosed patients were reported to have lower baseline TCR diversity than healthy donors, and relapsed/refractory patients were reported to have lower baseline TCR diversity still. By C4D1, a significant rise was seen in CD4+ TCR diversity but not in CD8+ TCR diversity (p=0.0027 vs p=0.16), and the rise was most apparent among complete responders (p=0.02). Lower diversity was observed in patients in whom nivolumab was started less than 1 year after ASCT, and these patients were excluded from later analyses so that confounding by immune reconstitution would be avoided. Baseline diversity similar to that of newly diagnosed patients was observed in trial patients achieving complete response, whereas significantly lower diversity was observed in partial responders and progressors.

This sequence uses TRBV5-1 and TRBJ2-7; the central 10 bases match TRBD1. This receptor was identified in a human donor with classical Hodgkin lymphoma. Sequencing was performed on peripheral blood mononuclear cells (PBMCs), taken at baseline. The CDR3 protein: CASSPTGTGEGEQYF. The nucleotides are TGCGCCAGCAGCCCCACCGGGACAGGGGAGGGCGAGCAGTACTTC.